The sequence of this T cell receptor beta chain was determined in a study of blood T cell repertoires in COVID-19 (TCRdb year 2020). Context from the whole study: Collaborator samples came from the United States, Italy and Spain and covered acute and convalescent phases of COVID-19. The repertoires were released in a freely available public database intended as a resource for research on the immune response to SARS-CoV-2. The material from the prospective study consisted of cDNA or gDNA derived from T cells, B-cell-depleted T cells, or PBMCs. Samples were obtained from the ongoing ImmuneRACE study (first 160 participants) and from 1,200 or so subjects provided by 6 global collaborators. Sample metadata almost always included a de-identified subject ID, COVID-19 status, age in years and sex. Where available, HLA class I and class II types were taken from metadata supplied by the sample provider and were not determined by assay-based typing. The dataset comprised deeply sampled blood TCRbeta repertoires from subjects exposed to, actively infected with, or recovered from COVID-19.

V and J lose 2 bases and 1 base, and a span of 15 bases separates them. The CDR3 holds 16 amino acids from the cysteine to the phenylalanine. Only the CDR3 portion is preserved as DNA: 48 bases, with reading frame beginning at the first base. CDR1 and CDR2 are read off the germline V gene as MNHNS and SASEGT. A second Seattle source provided samples from volunteer blood donors who had recovered from COVID-19. Each collaborating institution followed its own protocols to collect whole blood in K2EDTA tubes. For TCRbeta analysis, collaborators shipped samples in one of three forms: frozen whole blood, isolated PBMCs, or DNA extracted from either of those sample types. TCRbeta CDR3 regions were amplified from genomic DNA by means of the immunoSEQ Assay, a bias-controlled multiplex PCR. In the paper's pipeline: Nucleated cell counts per sample were estimated from amplification of reference gene primers within the assay. To quantify the absolute abundance of each unique TCRbeta CDR3 rearrangement, sequence reads were collapsed and filtered. For each sample, productive Simpson clonality was calculated as the square root of Simpson's diversity index over productive rearrangements. TCRdb carries this immuneACCESS record with in-frame sequences only. Its versions omit some clonotypes, under half of them owing to an unresolved V gene in the studies checked, with the rest unexplained. For V, J and clone size, that table is used; D and trimming come from the DNA. Within this sample are around 140,000 clones, with 80% of them counted one time only. The ten largest make up approximately 3.5% of the sample.

A note on this clone: Its cognate antigen has yet to be identified. Base qualities are missing; no much larger clone stands one base away.

General conclusions and limits of the study: How much clinical and demographic metadata was included differed by source and by participant, and the metadata was provided uncurated.

The chain links TRBV6-1 with TRBJ2-7, and TRBD1 may be the D gene, going by 5 matching bases. The source of this sequence is a man between 65 and 85 years old who had recovered from COVID-19. Sequencing used peripheral blood. The sequence in DNA is TGTGCCAGCAGTGAATTGGACATACCCTCTTCCTACGAGCAGTACTTC. It codes for CASSELDIPSSYEQYF.